This note documents a single TCR beta chain sequence. These data belong to a study of cytomegalovirus exposure and HLA in healthy donors. The CDR3 loop spans 15 amino acids. V was pared by 0 bases and J by 11 bases, with 17 bases between. Germline V gives CDR1 SGHVS, CDR2 FQNEAQ. 60 Vbeta and 13 Jbeta primers were used in PCR. The table came from immunoSEQ multiplex PCR; TCRdb's copy has only in-frame clones and leaves some out. The sample totals some 200,000 clones; its top ten clones hold about 6.8%. Donors in the study were healthy people who gave bone marrow. This TCR came from a man younger than 45 in good health and CMV-seronegative. Sequenced input: PBMCs. The chain combines TRBV7-8 with TRBJ1-5; maybe TRBD1 (5 bases). Written as DNA, the CDR3 is TGTGCCAGCAGCTTAGCGGTCGGGGGGTCGGGGGCCCAGCATTTT. This sequence encodes CASSLAVGGSGAQHF.